This paragraph covers one TCR beta chain sequence. No antigen is known for it. V lost 4 bases and J 2 bases, leaving 11 bases between the germline ends. This CDR3 is 14 amino acids long. Germline lookup yields CDR1 MNHNS and CDR2 SASEGT. The data belong to a study of shared clonotypes between healthy human individuals. Regarding the study as a whole: Inspection by rarefaction showed sorted-subset sequencing to be incomplete despite large depth.

The assay was immunoSEQ multiplex PCR, and TCRdb's table has in-frame clones only and misses some. This sample yields roughly 700,000 clones, of which approximately 79% are seen a single time; about 1.8% belongs to the top ten. This sequence joins TRBV6-1 and TRBJ1-1, with no clear D. The source of this sequence is a woman aged 25 to 45 in good health. The specimen sequenced was memory CD4+ T cells sorted from blood. Noted subset: CD45RA-negative fraction. The CDR3 DNA reads as TGTGCCAGCAGTGGGGGTTGGAGAAACACTGAAGCTTTCTTT. Encoded protein: CASSGGWRNTEAFF.